This T cell receptor (beta chain) was profiled in a study of T cell clones after liver transplantation. Study summary: As an antigen-independent comparator, third-party-reactive TCRbeta sequences came from pre-transplant mixed lymphocyte reactions. Without induction therapy, subjects received standard immunosuppression until 12-24 months post-transplant.

Produced via immunoSEQ multiplex PCR; TCRdb's table is partial and in-frame only. The sample has 70,000 or so clones; almost 95% are singletons. Specimen: CD4+ T cells from blood, collected approximately 25 months after liver transplant. This clonotype was sampled from a human patient who received a liver transplant. The T cells may come from the graft donor.

CDR3 coding DNA: TGTGCCAGCAGCCTAAGACTAGTTGGCACAGATACGCAGTATTTT. This encodes CASSLRLVGTDTQYF. The rearrangement links TRBV5-4 to TRBJ2-3, with a weak D call TRBD2 (6 bases). V lost 4 bases, J lost 1 base, and 13 bases lay in between. Germline V gene sequence: CDR1 SGHNT, CDR2 YYREEE (reference sequence). This CDR3 has 15 residues. The variable domain in full, completed from reference TRBV5-4 and TRBJ2-3, reads ETGVTQSPTHLIKTRGQQVTLRCSSQSGHNTVSWYQQALGQGPQFIFQYYREEENGRGNFPPRFSGLQFPNYSSELNVNALELDDSALYLCASSLRLVGTDTQYFGPGTRLTVL.